The rows below give T cell receptor beta chains drawn from one sample of a study of blood T cell repertoires in COVID-19. This table comes from immunoSEQ multiplex PCR, and its TCRdb copy is limited to in-frame clones, with some not included. The repertoire holds 110,000 to 150,000 clones, with around 80% as singletons. The sequencing sample was made of PBMCs or T cells enriched from blood (not recorded which). These receptors all come from a woman aged 45-60 years who had recovered from COVID-19. Each CDR3 is given with its conserved first and last residue. D genes are given only for firm matches. Size tells how often a clone was seen (once, few, many) or the class of an expanded clone, and some rows leave it out.

TRBV5-1	TRBD1	TRBJ1-1	.	15	TGCGCCAGCACCACCTGGGGGACAGGGGGAACTGAAGCTTTCTTT	CASTTWGTGGTEAFF
TRBV12-3/TRBV12-4	.	TRBJ2-5	.	11	TGTGCCAGCAGGCAGGGGGAGACCCAGTACTTC	CASRQGETQYF
TRBV6-5	TRBD1	TRBJ1-5	.	14	TGTGCCACCGCCAAGGGGGCGTTAAATCAGCCCCAGCATTTT	CATAKGALNQPQHF
TRBV9	.	TRBJ1-5	few	13	TGTGCCAGCAGTGACAGTCCCAATCAGCCCCAGCATTTT	CASSDSPNQPQHF
TRBV18	TRBD1	TRBJ1-2	.	17	TGTGCCAGCTCACCCGTCCCGGGACAGGGGTCGGGGTACGGCTACACCTTC	CASSPVPGQGSGYGYTF
TRBV10-3	TRBD2	TRBJ2-3	few	14	TGTGCCATCAGCACTAGCGGGGGAACAGATACGCAGTATTTT	CAISTSGGTDTQYF
TRBV18	.	TRBJ2-3	.	18	TGTGCCAGCTCACCGCTCCCGGACGGGGGAGGTCGCACAGATACGCAGTATTTT	CASSPLPDGGGRTDTQYF
TRBV18	TRBD1	TRBJ2-5	.	15	TGTGCCAGCTCACCTCTTAGACAGGGCCAAGAGACCCAGTACTTC	CASSPLRQGQETQYF
TRBV9	TRBD1	TRBJ1-5	few	15	TGTGCCAGCAGCCGGGACAGGGGTTCTAATCAGCCCCAGCATTTT	CASSRDRGSNQPQHF
TRBV7-9	.	TRBJ1-2	.	14	TGTGCCAGCAGCTTACCGGGACAAGGCTATGGCTACACCTTC	CASSLPGQGYGYTF
TRBV6-4	TRBD2	TRBJ2-5	.	18	TGTGCCAGCTATAAGGTTGGGACTAGCGGGGGGGGACAAGAGACCCAGTACTTC	CASYKVGTSGGGQETQYF
TRBV5-4	TRBD1	TRBJ2-7	.	14	TGTGCCAGCAGCTTGGGGGACAGGGCTTACGAGCAGTACTTC	CASSLGDRAYEQYF
TRBV2	TRBD1	TRBJ1-4	.	15	TGTGCCAGCAGTTCGGGGACAGAGGGGAATGAAAAACTGTTTTTT	CASSSGTEGNEKLFF